A single sample is the source of the 10 T cell receptor beta chains below, sequenced in a study of cytomegalovirus exposure and HLA in healthy donors. PCR primers comprised 60 Vbeta and 13 Jbeta primers. Only in-frame clones appear in the TCRdb table, and some are missing; sequencing was by immunoSEQ multiplex PCR. The sample includes some 100,000 clones, around 72% seen only once; the top ten take roughly 13%. The specimen was PBMCs. These receptors were taken from a male donor in good health and CMV-seropositive.

In its sample, this clone was seen once. The V gene is TRBV19, the J gene TRBJ2-1; D may be TRBD1 (6 bases). Germline CDR1 is LNHDA and CDR2 is SQIVND (reference sequence). The ends were cut back, 5 bases at V and 5 bases at J, with 16 bases in the middle. CDR3 length: 15 residues. The CDR3 region has the DNA TGTGCCAGTAGTCTGCTGACAGGCGCGAACAATGAGCAGTTCTTC. It codes for CASSLLTGANNEQFF.

J is TRBJ1-2 and V is TRBV2; no clear D gene. The CDR3 totals 12 residues. V was pared by 4 bases and J by 2 bases, with 5 bases between. Germline values: CDR1 SNHLY, CDR2 FYNNEI. The CDR3 bases are TGTGCCAGCAGTGCAGTAAACTATGGCTACACCTTC. Its translation: CASSAVNYGYTF.

The V call is TRBV10-3, the J call TRBJ2-3; tentative D call: TRBD2 (6 bases). The CDR3 is made up of 15 amino acids. V lost 9 bases and J 0 bases, leaving 16 bases between the germline ends. CDR1 ENHRY and CDR2 SYGVKD come from the germline V gene. The DNA for the CDR3 is TGTGCCATACGGCAGGGACTTTCTAGCACAGATACGCAGTATTTT. Protein sequence: CAIRQGLSSTDTQYF.

The rearrangement joins TRBV6-6 to TRBJ1-2; D is possibly TRBD1 (6 bases). Trimming removed 8 bases at V and 7 bases at J, with 17 bases between. This CDR3 has 13 amino acids. In germline, CDR1 is MNHNY, CDR2 SVGAGI (reference sequence). CDR3 sequence reads: CASSSGQQGGYTF. The CDR3 coding sequence is TGTGCCAGCTCCTCCGGACAGCAGGGTGGCTACACCTTC.

This chain uses TRBV18 with TRBJ1-1; perhaps TRBD1 as D (5 bases). The CDR3 is 11 amino acids. Trimming cost V 11 bases and J 4 bases, with 11 bases left between them. The V gene's germline CDR1 is KGHSH and CDR2 LQKENI. CDR3 amino acids: CAGTGGTEAFF. In nucleotides, the CDR3 is TGTGCCGGAACGGGGGGCACTGAAGCTTTCTTT.

The chain recombines TRBV5-1 with TRBJ2-7; the match to TRBD2 covers 15 bases. The CDR3 spans 18 residues. Per the germline V gene, CDR1 is SGHRS and CDR2 is YFSETQ. V lost 4 bases, J lost 2 bases, and 10 bases stayed unmatched. CDR3 coding DNA: TGCGCCAGCAGCCGGATGGGACTAGCGGGGGGCTTCGCCTACGAGCAGTACTTC. It codes for CASSRMGLAGGFAYEQYF.

The chain joins TRBV27 to TRBJ2-5; the D gene is possibly TRBD1 (7 bases). Deletions cut 8 bases from V and 1 base from J, with 11 bases between. CDR3 length: 13 residues. The germline V gene has CDR1 MNHEY and CDR2 SMNVEV (reference sequence). CDR3 loop: CASAGQTQETQYF. For the CDR3, the DNA is TGTGCCAGCGCGGGACAGACCCAAGAGACCCAGTACTTC.

The gene calls are TRBV7-6 and TRBJ2-5; 8 nucleotides agree with TRBD2. CDR1 SGHVS and CDR2 FNYEAQ come from the germline V gene. J was trimmed by 4 bases and V by 5 bases; bases with no gene match: 12. CDR3 size: 16 residues. The CDR3 DNA is TGTGCCAGCAGCATTACCGTCCCGGGGGGGGGAGAGACCCAGTACTTC. The encoded protein is CASSITVPGGGETQYF. Using reference TRBV7-6 and TRBJ2-5 for the parts outside the CDR3, the full variable domain is GAGVSQSPRYKVTKRGQDVALRCDPISGHVSLYWYRQALGQGPEFLTYFNYEAQQDKSGLPNDRFSAERPEGSISTLTIQRTEQRDSAMYRCASSITVPGGGETQYFGPGTRLLVL.

The chain combines TRBV6-5 with TRBJ1-2; D is ambiguous. V gave up 2 bases and J gave up 1 base, with 5 bases separating them. Germline V gene sequence: CDR1 MNHEY, CDR2 SVGAGI. CDR3 length: 13 residues. In nucleotides, the CDR3 is TGTGCCAGCAGTTACCACAATAACTATGGCTACACCTTC. The encoded protein is CASSYHNNYGYTF.

The DNA of the CDR3 is TGCGCCAGCAGCCAAGACATCCACTACGAGCAGTACTTC. Translated, it gives CASSQDIHYEQYF. The chain has TRBV4-3 and TRBJ2-7; D is undetermined. The CDR3 covers 13 residues. CDR1 LGHNA and CDR2 YSLEER come from the germline V gene. The germline V and J ends were trimmed by 0 bases and 3 bases, with 6 bases remaining between them.